What follows are 29 T cell receptor beta chains derived from one specimen sequenced in a study of PD-L1 blockade in urothelial cancer. Produced via immunoSEQ multiplex PCR; TCRdb's table is partial and in-frame only. The table has 60,000 to 85,000 clones, approximately 90% seen once. Sequencing was performed on PBMCs, taken around atezolizumab (anti-PD-L1) treatment. Source of these receptors: a woman aged 70-85 years with urothelial cancer.

This clone was recorded once. The V call is TRBV6-1, the J call TRBJ1-5; D not resolved. This CDR3 is 12 amino acids long. Germline CDR1 MNHNS, CDR2 SASEGT. V dropped 2 bases and J dropped 6 bases, with 5 bases sitting between them. DNA of the CDR3: TGTGCCAGCAGTGAAAGCTTTCAGCCCCAGCATTTT. It specifies CASSESFQPQHF.

This chain links TRBV18 with TRBJ1-2; D is perhaps TRBD1 (5 bases). Germline CDR1 is KGHSH and CDR2 is LQKENI. Trimming stripped 5 bases from V and 6 bases from J, with 16 bases between. The CDR3 runs to 14 residues. CDR3 protein: CASSTRTQTDGYTF. The CDR3 nucleotides read TGTGCCAGCTCAACAAGGACGCAGACAGATGGCTACACCTTC.

Only one count was recorded for this clone. The rearrangement links TRBV19 to TRBJ2-1, with 8 bases identical to TRBD1. CDR3 length: 14 residues. Germline V gene lookup returns CDR1 LNHDA and CDR2 SQIVND (reference sequence). The V gene end was trimmed by 5 bases and the J gene end by 7 bases; junction bases not matched to a gene: 7. Written as DNA, the CDR3 is TGTGCCAGTAGTCCCAGGACAGGGCCTAATGAGCAGTTCTTC. This gives the protein CASSPRTGPNEQFF. Drawing the rest from reference TRBV19 and TRBJ2-1, the complete variable domain is DGGITQSPKYLFRKEGQNVTLSCEQNLNHDAMYWYRQDPGQGLRLIYYSQIVNDFQKGDIAEGYSVSREKKESFPLTVTSAQKNPTAFYLCASSPRTGPNEQFFGPGTRLTVL.

The chain employs TRBV2 and TRBJ1-6; D uncertain. There are 15 residues in the CDR3. CDR1 SNHLY and CDR2 FYNNEI come from the germline V gene. Trimming stripped 7 bases from V and 0 bases from J, with 10 bases between. The CDR3 DNA reads as TGTGCCAGCACCAAGCTTAGCTCCTATAATTCACCCCTCCACTTT. Translating it yields CASTKLSSYNSPLHF.

The chain recombines TRBV5-6 with TRBJ1-6; 10 nucleotides match TRBD1. After removal of 2 bases from V and 9 bases from J, the junction contained 2 bases not matched to a gene. This CDR3 region has 14 residues. Germline lookup yields CDR1 SGHDT and CDR2 YYEEEE. For the CDR3, the DNA is TGTGCCAGCAGCTTTGGACAGGGGGGTTCACCCCTCCACTTT. It translates to CASSFGQGGSPLHF.

V gene TRBV11-3 combines with J gene TRBJ2-2; maybe TRBD2 (6 bases). Germline V CDR1 and CDR2: SGHNT, YENEEA. V was trimmed by 2 bases and J by 3 bases, leaving 10 bases between them. This CDR3 comprises 15 residues. CDR3 nucleotides: TGTGCCAGCAGCTTACGGGGGAAGGACACCGGGGAGCTGTTTTTT. Translation: CASSLRGKDTGELFF.

The genes are TRBV5-6 and TRBJ2-5, with D perhaps TRBD2 (6 bases). CDR1 is SGHDT and CDR2 is YYEEEE in the germline V gene. The CDR3 consists of 15 residues. V was shortened by 0 bases and J by 4 bases, with 13 bases between the two germline ends. The DNA for the CDR3 is TGTGCCAGCAGCTTGGCTGTTGCAGCGGGAGAGACCCAGTACTTC. It is translated as CASSLAVAAGETQYF.

CDR3 loop: CASSLLVSPTDTQYF. CDR3 coding DNA: TGTGCCAGCAGCTTGTTGGTGAGTCCGACAGATACGCAGTATTTT. The chain recombines TRBV5-5 with TRBJ2-3, with D unresolved. CDR3 length: 15 amino acids. The V gene's germline CDR1 is SGHKS and CDR2 YYEKEE (reference sequence). Between the trimmed V and J ends, which lost 1 base and 3 bases, there was a span of 12 bases.

The gene calls are TRBV7-9 and TRBJ1-5, with D possibly matching TRBD1 (5 bases). CDR1 and CDR2 (germline): SEHNR, FQNEAQ (reference sequence). The length of the CDR3 is 17 residues. V dropped 0 bases and J dropped 5 bases, with 17 bases sitting between them. The CDR3 DNA reads TGTGCCAGCAGCTTAGCAGACCCGACGTGGGGGGATCAGCCCCAGCATTTT. As protein: CASSLADPTWGDQPQHF.

This rearrangement joins TRBV5-4 to TRBJ1-6, with D uncertain. Germline CDR1 SGHNT, CDR2 YYREEE (reference sequence). The CDR3 has 15 residues. V was shortened by 0 bases and J by 0 bases, with 4 bases between the two germline ends. CDR3 in DNA: TGTGCCAGCAGCTTGGCCTCCTCCTATAATTCACCCCTCCACTTT. Its translation is CASSLASSYNSPLHF.

This rearrangement joins TRBV7-3 to TRBJ2-2, with TRBD1 matching 9 bases. Trimming at V came to 1 base and at J to 6 bases, leaving 3 bases not matched to a gene. This CDR3 region has 15 residues. CDR1 and CDR2 (germline): SGHTA, FQGTGA. The CDR3 DNA reads as TGTGCCAGCAGCTTAAGGGGACAGGGTTCCGGGGAGCTGTTTTTT. This codes for CASSLRGQGSGELFF. Full variable domain (remainder filled in from reference TRBV7-3 and TRBJ2-2): GAGVSQTPSNKVTEKGKYVELRCDPISGHTALYWYRQSLGQGPEFLIYFQGTGAADDSGLPNDRFFAVRPEGSVSTLKIQRTERGDSAVYLCASSLRGQGSGELFFGEGSRLTVL.

This clone showed up just once. The chain links TRBV10-3 to TRBJ2-7, with a tentative D call TRBD2 (6 bases). The length of the CDR3 is 16 residues. The germline gives CDR1 ENHRY, CDR2 SYGVKD. Trimming cost V 0 bases and J 2 bases, with 14 bases left between them. As DNA, the CDR3 is TGTGCCATCAGTGAGTCTAGTACTAGCTTCACCTACGAGCAGTACTTC. This encodes CAISESSTSFTYEQYF.

In this sample, this clone turned up once. J is TRBJ2-1 and V is TRBV9; 8 bases are a match to TRBD2. Per the germline V gene, CDR1 is SGDLS and CDR2 is YYNGEE. The CDR3 runs 15 residues. Unmatched junction bases numbered 5, after V lost 2 bases and J lost 4 bases. The CDR3 sequence is CASSVRGGRYNEQFF. In DNA form, the CDR3 reads TGTGCCAGCAGCGTCCGGGGGGGGAGGTACAATGAGCAGTTCTTC. Full variable domain (remainder filled in from reference TRBV9 and TRBJ2-1): DSGVTQTPKHLITATGQRVTLRCSPRSGDLSVYWYQQSLDQGLQFLIQYYNGEERAKGNILERFSAQQFPDLHSELNLSSLELGDSALYFCASSVRGGRYNEQFFGPGTRLTVL.

This rearrangement joins TRBV28 to TRBJ2-1, with D possibly matching TRBD2 (5 bases). There are 14 residues in the CDR3. Deletions cut 6 bases from V and 6 bases from J, with 15 bases between. Germline V gene sequence: CDR1 MDHEN, CDR2 SYDVKM. The CDR3 sequence is CASRKPGLFNEQFF. CDR3 DNA: TGTGCCAGCAGGAAACCCGGACTGTTCAATGAGCAGTTCTTC.

This clone has a single count. The V gene is TRBV29-1, the J gene TRBJ2-2; 11 bases match TRBD1. J lost 6 bases, V lost 5 bases, and 5 bases had no gene match. The CDR3 consists of 14 residues. Germline assignment: CDR1 SQVTM and CDR2 ANQGSEA. The CDR3 DNA sequence: TGCAGCGTTCAACCGGGACAGGGGGCCGGGGAGCTGTTTTTT. This codes for CSVQPGQGAGELFF.

The rearrangement links TRBV5-1 to TRBJ1-2; a possible D gene is TRBD1 (6 bases). The CDR3 extends over 13 amino acids. Germline CDR1 and CDR2: SGHRS and YFSETQ. V was cut by 7 bases and J by 5 bases, with 15 bases left in between. CDR3: CASWKGGNYGYTF. CDR3 DNA: TGCGCCAGCTGGAAAGGGGGAAATTATGGCTACACCTTC.

V is TRBV18 and J is TRBJ2-3, with a possible D match to TRBD2 (5 bases). Germline values: CDR1 KGHSH, CDR2 LQKENI. CDR3 length: 15 amino acids. The ends were cut back, 2 bases at V and 1 base at J, with 10 bases in the middle. The CDR3: CASSPSLAGTDTQYF. In nucleotides, the CDR3 is TGTGCCAGCTCACCATCCCTAGCTGGCACAGATACGCAGTATTTT.

The genes are TRBV29-1 and TRBJ2-4, with 7 bases aligning to TRBD1. The CDR3 is 13 residues long. J was trimmed by 4 bases and V by 1 base; bases with no gene match: 1. CDR1 and CDR2 from the germline V gene are SQVTM and ANQGSEA. The CDR3 sequence: CSVEGQGKNIQYF. The DNA for the CDR3 is TGCAGCGTTGAAGGACAGGGTAAAAACATTCAGTACTTC.

The chain uses TRBV6-6 and TRBJ2-3; 7 bases fit TRBD2. Looked up from germline, CDR1 is MNHNY and CDR2 is SVGAGI (reference sequence). CDR3 length equals 15 residues. V lost 5 bases to trimming and J lost 6 bases; unmatched junction nucleotides: 11. The CDR3: CASSLRTSGLDTQYF. The CDR3 coding sequence is TGTGCCAGCAGTCTCCGGACTAGTGGGCTGGATACGCAGTATTTT.

The V and J genes are TRBV25-1 and TRBJ1-2, with unresolved D. The CDR3 extends over 15 amino acids. Germline V gene data show CDR1 as MGHDK and CDR2 as SYGVNS. With 0 bases removed from V and 4 bases from J, the gap between germline ends came to 12 bases. The CDR3 reads CASSEYYAIPYGYTF. CDR3 bases: TGTGCCAGCAGTGAATATTATGCGATCCCCTATGGCTACACCTTC.

V gene TRBV5-1 combines with J gene TRBJ2-2; the D gene is possibly TRBD2 (5 bases). The CDR3 runs 14 residues. CDR1 and CDR2 (germline): SGHRS, YFSETQ. V shed 2 bases and J shed 6 bases, with 11 bases lying between them. Here the CDR3 reads CASSFPGMAGELFF. CDR3 nucleotide sequence: TGCGCCAGCAGCTTTCCCGGGATGGCCGGGGAGCTGTTTTTT.

DNA for the CDR3: TGTGCCAGCGGGGGGGACCGAACAGATACGCAGTATTTT. As protein: CASGGDRTDTQYF. The rearrangement joins TRBV2 to TRBJ2-3; 7 nucleotides align to TRBD2. With V trimmed by 8 bases and J by 3 bases, 5 bases remained unmatched. The CDR3 loop spans 13 amino acids. The germline V gene has CDR1 SNHLY and CDR2 FYNNEI.

The rearrangement uses TRBV9 and TRBJ1-5; tentatively, D is TRBD1 (6 bases). This CDR3 spans 15 amino acids. The V gene lost 0 bases and the J gene lost 1 base, with 8 bases spanning the gap. Looked up from germline, CDR1 is SGDLS and CDR2 is YYNGEE. The chain's CDR3 is CASSVAGVSNQPQHF. As DNA, the CDR3 is TGTGCCAGCAGCGTAGCAGGGGTGAGCAATCAGCCCCAGCATTTT. Variable domain in full (rest from reference TRBV9 and TRBJ1-5): DSGVTQTPKHLITATGQRVTLRCSPRSGDLSVYWYQQSLDQGLQFLIQYYNGEERAKGNILERFSAQQFPDLHSELNLSSLELGDSALYFCASSVAGVSNQPQHFGDGTRLSIL.

The rearrangement uses TRBV6-6 and TRBJ1-4; the match to TRBD1 covers 9 bases. Germline loops: CDR1 MNHNY, CDR2 SVGAGI (reference sequence). J was trimmed by 8 bases and V by 6 bases; bases with no gene match: 4. This CDR3 spans 13 amino acids. CDR3 in DNA: TGTGCCAGCAGGGACAGGGGCGACGAAAAACTGTTTTTT. Translating gives CASRDRGDEKLFF.

This clone was found a few times. The chain uses TRBV6-1 and TRBJ1-6; the D gene is possibly TRBD1 (5 bases). The CDR3 extends over 18 amino acids. Germline V gives CDR1 MNHNS, CDR2 SASEGT. Trimming took 0 bases from V and 0 from J, leaving 12 bases between them. CDR3 sequence: CASSEARQISSYNSPLHF. CDR3 DNA sequence: TGTGCCAGCAGTGAAGCCCGACAGATCAGCTCCTATAATTCACCCCTCCACTTT.

The chain carries TRBV29-1 and TRBJ2-7; D is unresolved. Germline CDR1 SQVTM, CDR2 ANQGSEA. CDR3 length: 12 amino acids. Between the trimmed V and J ends, which lost 3 bases and 0 bases, there was a span of 6 bases. CDR3 sequence reads: CSVEANSYEQYF. As DNA, the CDR3 is TGCAGCGTTGAGGCCAACTCCTACGAGCAGTACTTC.

In the case of this clone: The junction does not match germline at one end; this may be a read error. The rearrangement links TRBV2 to TRBJ1-1; unclear D gene. This CDR3 is built from 14 residues. Germline CDR1 SNHLY, CDR2 FYNNEI. CDR3 in DNA: TGTGCCAGCAGGGAAGGGAGTAGCAACACTGAAGCTTTCTTT. Its translation: CASREGSSNTEAFF.

The V and J genes are TRBV27 and TRBJ2-7; TRBD1 aligns across 8 bases. Trimming cost V 2 bases and J 6 bases; bases outside gene matches: 9. Germline V lookup: CDR1 MNHEY, CDR2 SMNVEV (reference sequence). The CDR3 sequence is 15 residues long. The CDR3 nucleotides are TGTGCCAGCAGTTTAAGGTCTGGACAGGGATTCGAGCAGTACTTC. Amino acid sequence: CASSLRSGQGFEQYF.

The J gene is TRBJ1-1, the V gene TRBV5-1; D is unclear. From germline, CDR1 is SGHRS and CDR2 YFSETQ. CDR3 size: 14 residues. Trimming took 0 bases from V and 12 from J, leaving 18 bases between them. CDR3 in DNA: TGCGCCAGCAGCTTGGATCCCGGCGCGGGGAGCTCTTTCTTT. Translating it yields CASSLDPGAGSSFF.